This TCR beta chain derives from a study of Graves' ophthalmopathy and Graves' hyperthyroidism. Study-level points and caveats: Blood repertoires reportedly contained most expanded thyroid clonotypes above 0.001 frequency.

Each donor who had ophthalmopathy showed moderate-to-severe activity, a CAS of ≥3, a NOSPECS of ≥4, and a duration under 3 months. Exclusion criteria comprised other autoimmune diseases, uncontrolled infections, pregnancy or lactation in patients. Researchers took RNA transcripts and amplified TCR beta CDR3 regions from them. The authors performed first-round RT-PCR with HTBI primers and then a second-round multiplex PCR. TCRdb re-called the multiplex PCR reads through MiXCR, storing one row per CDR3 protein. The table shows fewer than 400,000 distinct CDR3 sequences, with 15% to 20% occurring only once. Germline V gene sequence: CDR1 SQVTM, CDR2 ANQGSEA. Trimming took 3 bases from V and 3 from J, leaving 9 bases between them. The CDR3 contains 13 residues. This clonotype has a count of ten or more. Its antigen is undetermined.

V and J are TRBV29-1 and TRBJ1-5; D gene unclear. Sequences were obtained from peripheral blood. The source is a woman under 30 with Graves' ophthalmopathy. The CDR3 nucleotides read TGCAGCGTTGAGTTGTCCCACAATCAGCCCCAGCATTTT. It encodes CSVELSHNQPQHF.